The entry below gives a single T cell receptor beta chain sequence along with its context. Its antigen is not identified. MiXCR, run by TCRdb on the 5' RACE reads, gives a single entry per CDR3 protein. This table has about 200,000 distinct CDR3 sequences, about 17% appearing once. This sample is drawn from a study of T-cell memory formation after mild COVID-19. The ends lost 2 bases at V and 7 bases at J; junction bases unmatched: 6. The V gene's germline CDR1 is SGHVS and CDR2 FQNEAQ. This CDR3 has 15 amino acids. Notes on the study in general: Day 15 to 85 contractors were CD4/CD8 balanced; later expanders leaned CD4+. CD4+ clones that contracted lay mainly in CM and EM; CD8+ ones lay in EMRA.

The sequenced sample consisted of PBMCs or a T cell subset sorted from them (not recorded which). This TCR derives from an adult woman who had mild COVID-19 (a few samples of this study predate the infection). Cell type and time point are not known. The chain couples TRBV7-8 to TRBJ2-2; 8 nucleotides agree with TRBD2. The CDR3 region is CASSLPAGAGGELFF. The CDR3 DNA reads TGTGCCAGCAGCTTACCAGCGGGAGCCGGCGGGGAGCTGTTTTTT.